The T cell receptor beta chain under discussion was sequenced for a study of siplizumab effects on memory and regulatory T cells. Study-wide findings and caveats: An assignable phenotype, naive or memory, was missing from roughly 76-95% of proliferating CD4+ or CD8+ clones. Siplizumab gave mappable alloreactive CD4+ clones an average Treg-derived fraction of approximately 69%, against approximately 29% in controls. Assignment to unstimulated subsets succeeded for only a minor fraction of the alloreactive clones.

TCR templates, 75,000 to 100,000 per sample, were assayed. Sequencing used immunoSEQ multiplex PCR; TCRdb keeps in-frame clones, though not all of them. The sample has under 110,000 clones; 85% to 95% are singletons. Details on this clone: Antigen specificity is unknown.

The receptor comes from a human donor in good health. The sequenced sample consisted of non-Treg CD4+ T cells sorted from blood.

In nucleotides, the CDR3 is TGCGCCAGCAGCTTGAGGACAGTTACCTACGAGCAGTACTTC. The encoded protein is CASSLRTVTYEQYF. The chain combines TRBV5-1 with TRBJ2-5; D perhaps matches TRBD1 (6 bases). The end of the DNA fits TRBJ2-7 better, so the J call may be wrong. This CDR3 spans 14 amino acids. Germline V CDR1 and CDR2: SGHRS, YFSETQ.